This section outlines one T cell receptor beta chain sequence together with its context. Its antigen is not known. The data are from a study of T cell responses to AZD1222 COVID-19 vaccine. Study-wide results and limits: None of the repertoires were sampled until the peak T cell response had passed.

The method was immunoSEQ multiplex PCR; TCRdb's version includes in-frame clones alone and lacks a portion of them. The sample includes 25,000 to 30,000 clones, about 90% of them seen just once. Trimming left V 6 bases short and J 7 bases short, with 13 bases between. Per germline, CDR1 SGHTA and CDR2 FQGNSA. The CDR3 extends over 13 amino acids. The rearrangement links TRBV7-2 to TRBJ2-1; TRBD1 or TRBD2 may be the D gene (6 bases each). This TCR was recovered from an adult who received the AZD1222 COVID-19 vaccine. The sample consisted of peripheral blood, taken 28 days after the second AZD1222 dose. CDR3: CASRPTGTNEQFF. CDR3 DNA sequence: TGTGCCAGCAGACCTACAGGGACTAATGAGCAGTTCTTC.